The rows below give T cell receptor beta chains drawn from one sample of a study of PD-1 blockade in mismatch repair-deficient tumors. Libraries were prepared by immunoSEQ multiplex PCR; TCRdb keeps only in-frame clonotypes and omits some of them. The sample comprises some 110,000 clones, roughly 80% of which are singletons, and about 4.5% rests with the top ten. Specimen: peripheral blood, collected around 60 weeks after starting pembrolizumab. The receptor set was obtained from an adult with mismatch repair-deficient cancer. CDR3s include the opening cysteine and the closing phenylalanine or tryptophan. Size is stated for part of the rows, as once, few or many counts, or as a class when the clone is expanded.

j_call clone_size v_call cdr3_aa
TRBJ2-2 . TRBV14 CASSPRLKTGALFF
TRBJ1-1 . TRBV6-5 CASSYGTGVTEAFF
TRBJ2-4 . TRBV15 CATNTGAASGEPQYF
TRBJ2-3 few TRBV7-7 CASSQGTDTDTQYF
TRBJ2-7 . TRBV7-2 CASSLLPREGGEQYF
TRBJ1-5 . TRBV4-1 CASSQGSGADQPQHF
TRBJ2-1 . TRBV7-9 CASSLEGFREQFF
TRBJ2-1 . TRBV29-1 CSVQGLGEQFF
TRBJ2-7 . TRBV6-5 CASSYLGTGAYEQYF
TRBJ1-2 . TRBV14 CASSQDLRVNYGYTF
TRBJ2-1 . TRBV7-3 CASSPVAGVGNEQFF
TRBJ1-2 . TRBV6-5 CASTLRGRNYGYTF
TRBJ2-2 few TRBV11-3 CASAPGQGANTGELFF
TRBJ2-1 . TRBV7-9 CASTMSGALRNEQFF
TRBJ2-4 . TRBV11-2 CASRSGLAKNIQYF
TRBJ2-5 few TRBV2 CASKGESGRETQYF
TRBJ1-6 . TRBV5-8 CASSLKGGAPLHF
TRBJ2-1 . TRBV7-8 CASSSLVAGGLDEQFF
TRBJ2-1 . TRBV11-1 CASRSRESYEQFF
TRBJ2-7 . TRBV7-9 CASSLDFGSVGSEQYF
TRBJ1-5 . TRBV5-1 CASSLEAGGAQPQHF
TRBJ1-6 . TRBV27 CASSLLQGAYYNSPLHF
TRBJ1-2 . TRBV4-3 CASSQERGNTYGYTF
TRBJ2-2 . TRBV19 CASSRRTSGFNTGELFF
TRBJ2-1 . TRBV7-9 CASSHQREQFF
TRBJ2-1 . TRBV6-1 CASSADPGPYNEQFF
TRBJ1-1 . TRBV18 CASSRQGDTEAFF
TRBJ1-3 few TRBV5-1 CASSLGPSGNTIYF
TRBJ1-1 . TRBV18 CASSIQGARNTEAFF
TRBJ2-7 . TRBV7-9 CASSPGTPYEQYF
TRBJ2-5 . TRBV7-2 CASAIPRGGADWTQYF
TRBJ2-7 . TRBV5-4 CASSPPGPFYEQYF
TRBJ1-3 . TRBV5-4 CASSVTGGLSGNTIYF
TRBJ1-1 many TRBV7-6 CASTLLNTEAFF
TRBJ2-7 . TRBV11-3 CASSLVRGQGEQYF
TRBJ1-3 few TRBV5-1 CASSPGVDRSSGNTIYF
TRBJ2-7 . TRBV6-5 CASSYAGLSYEQYF
TRBJ1-2 . TRBV28 CASRDIRGYTF
TRBJ2-7 . TRBV29-1 CSVTSGPYEQYF
TRBJ2-3 . TRBV18 CASSTRFPAADTQYF
TRBJ2-7 . TRBV9 CASSPAGGPYEQYF